Listed here are 12 T cell receptor beta chains from one sample, sequenced in a study of vaccination effects on CD4 cells after COVID-19. This table comes from immunoSEQ multiplex PCR, and its TCRdb copy is limited to in-frame clones, with some not included. The sample shows around 24,000 clones, roughly 76% of them seen only once. No antigen has been assigned to these receptors. Viral peptide pool expansion of antigen-specific CD4+ T cells preceded sequencing in the ViraFEST assay. Subsequent to a culture period of about nine days, CD4+ T cells were isolated. Participants completed two doses of the BNT162b2 or mRNA-1273 vaccine. Sequenced material: CD4+ T cells from PBMCs cultured with SARS-CoV-2 spike peptides, taken after COVID-19 vaccination. The receptors were gathered from a human donor who received a COVID-19 vaccine. Some clones in this sample may be carry-over from other donors' samples.

This chain uses TRBV6-5 with TRBJ2-7; the D gene is possibly TRBD2 (6 bases). The CDR3 has 14 amino acids. Trimming left V 9 bases short and J 2 bases short, with 17 bases between. Germline lookup yields CDR1 MNHEY and CDR2 SVGAGI. CDR3 DNA: TGTGCCAGTAGAAAGGTAGCGGCTGCCTACGAGCAGTACGTC. Amino acid sequence: CASRKVAAAYEQYV.

The rearrangement links TRBV5-1 to TRBJ1-3; no clear D gene. The CDR3 spans 17 residues. Germline V CDR1 and CDR2: SGHRS, YFSETQ. V was clipped by 0 bases and J by 0 bases, with 13 bases between them. The chain's CDR3 is CASSLVPQRISGNTIYF. The CDR3 coding sequence is TGCGCCAGCAGCTTGGTTCCACAAAGGATCTCTGGAAACACCATATATTTT.

This clone was counted a single time. The chain employs TRBV2 and TRBJ1-1, with unresolved D. Per the germline V gene, CDR1 is SNHLY and CDR2 is FYNNEI. V was trimmed by 4 bases and J by 8 bases, leaving 17 bases between them. The CDR3 spans 14 residues. The CDR3, as DNA: TGTGCCAGCAGTGTCTCCCCCGGACTCGACGAAGCTTTCTTT. Its protein is CASSVSPGLDEAFF.

This sequence joins TRBV28 and TRBJ2-3; TRBD2 agrees at 13 bases. The germline gives CDR1 MDHEN, CDR2 SYDVKM. The CDR3 covers 15 residues. The V and J ends lost 2 bases and 4 bases, in that order; junction bases with no gene match: 0. The CDR3 region has the DNA TGTGCCAGCAGTTTAACTAGCGGGGGGGCAGATACGCAGTATTTT. This sequence encodes CASSLTSGGADTQYF.

The sample holds one count of this clone. This chain connects TRBV9 to TRBJ1-1; 10 bases line up with TRBD1. CDR3 length: 17 residues. Germline V gives CDR1 SGDLS, CDR2 YYNGEE. The J segment lost 0 bases and the V segment lost 0 bases, leaving 5 bases of the junction unmatched. CDR3 residues: CASSVDRDRGLNTEAFF. CDR3 nucleotide sequence: TGTGCCAGCAGCGTAGATAGGGACAGGGGTTTGAACACTGAAGCTTTCTTT.

The chain carries TRBV9 and TRBJ1-1, with no clear D. V was clipped by 0 bases and J by 2 bases, with 5 bases between them. Germline V gene data show CDR1 as SGDLS and CDR2 as YYNGEE. This CDR3 has 13 residues. The CDR3 loop is CASSVAQNTEAFF. The CDR3 coding sequence is TGTGCCAGCAGCGTAGCCCAAAACACTGAAGCTTTCTTT. The complete variable domain, with remaining parts taken from reference TRBV9 and TRBJ1-1, reads DSGVTQTPKHLITATGQRVTLRCSPRSGDLSVYWYQQSLDQGLQFLIQYYNGEERAKGNILERFSAQQFPDLHSELNLSSLELGDSALYFCASSVAQNTEAFFGQGTRLTVV.

Only one count was recorded for this clone. The chain carries TRBV7-9 and TRBJ2-4; D remains unclear. CDR1 SEHNR and CDR2 FQNEAQ come from the germline V gene (reference sequence). This CDR3 is 16 amino acids long. V lost 1 base and J lost 0, with 10 bases in between. The CDR3 sequence is CASSLVVGVAKNIQYF. CDR3 sequence (DNA): TGTGCCAGCAGCTTAGTGGTCGGAGTAGCCAAAAACATTCAGTACTTC.

This clone was detected a few times. V usage is TRBV12-1 and J usage is TRBJ2-7; TRBD2 is the table's D call, not checked against the DNA. TRBV12-1 represents a pseudogene. This CDR3 spans 15 amino acids. CDR3 in amino acids: CASSFDTRSSYEQYV. DNA for the CDR3: TGTGCCAGCAGCTTTGACACGAGGAGCTCCTACGAGCAGTACGTC.

V and J are TRBV7-2 and TRBJ1-4, with 11 positions matching TRBD1. The V and J ends lost 5 bases and 8 bases, in that order; junction bases with no gene match: 4. This CDR3 contains 14 residues. Germline V lookup: CDR1 SGHTA, CDR2 FQGNSA. The CDR3 DNA reads TGTGCCAGCAGCCGGGACAGGGGGGAGGAAAAACTGTTTTTT. As protein: CASSRDRGEEKLFF.

Of note for this clone: Germline and junction disagree at one end, which may indicate a read error. Other DNA sequences in this specimen translate into the identical CDR3. The V and J genes are TRBV24-1 and TRBJ1-5, with a tentative D call TRBD1 (5 bases). From germline, CDR1 is KGHDR and CDR2 SFDVKD. This CDR3 is 16 amino acids long. The CDR3 here is CATSDWGNGENQPQHF. The CDR3 DNA sequence: TGTGCCACCAGTGATTGGGGGAATGGGGAAAATCAACCCCAGCATTTT.

V usage is TRBV7-3 and J usage is TRBJ1-1; D remains unclear. The CDR3 length is 13 residues. The V end was cut by 5 bases, the J end by 6 bases, with 13 bases between. From germline, CDR1 is SGHTA and CDR2 FQGTGA. The CDR3 region is CASSPRSEAEAFF. The DNA of the CDR3 is TGTGCCAGCAGCCCTCGCTCAGAAGCTGAAGCTTTCTTT. Full variable domain (outside the CDR3, taken from reference TRBV7-3 and TRBJ1-1): GAGVSQTPSNKVTEKGKYVELRCDPISGHTALYWYRQSLGQGPEFLIYFQGTGAADDSGLPNDRFFAVRPEGSVSTLKIQRTERGDSAVYLCASSPRSEAEAFFGQGTRLTVV.

The rearrangement uses TRBV18 and TRBJ2-7; 9 bases are shared with TRBD1. This CDR3 region has 15 residues. Germline V gene sequence: CDR1 KGHSH, CDR2 LQKENI. The J segment lost 3 bases and the V segment lost 3 bases, leaving 6 bases of the junction unmatched. The CDR3 protein is CASSPGQGLYYEQYV. The CDR3 DNA reads as TGTGCCAGCTCACCGGGACAGGGCCTGTACTACGAGCAGTACGTC.